The 15 T cell receptor beta chains given below trace back to one sample, sequenced in a study of CD8 T cells in Susac syndrome. Random hexamers were used to reverse transcribe an amount of roughly 0.5 to 1 ug RNA. Via MiXCR, TCRdb re-called the immunoSEQ multiplex PCR reads, giving one row per CDR3 protein. The table has nearly 110,000 distinct CDR3 sequences, approximately 93% seen once. Sequencing was carried out using CD8+ T cells from PBMCs. All receptors derive from a human donor with Susac syndrome.

V and J are TRBV9 and TRBJ2-3; TRBD1 might be the D (7 bases). The V gene's germline CDR1 is SGDLS and CDR2 YYNGEE. The CDR3 has 16 amino acids. V lost 4 bases and J 4 bases, leaving 19 bases between the germline ends. This CDR3 is CASSPRSGGTADTQYF. The CDR3 coding sequence is TGTGCCAGCAGCCCCCGGAGTGGGGGGACAGCAGATACGCAGTATTTT.

The chain has TRBV12-5 and TRBJ2-6, with a weak D call TRBD1 (5 bases). The germline gives CDR1 LGHNT, CDR2 FRNRAP. The CDR3 has 16 residues. Trimming took off 0 bases at V and 0 bases at J, with 6 bases between the two ends. The CDR3: CASGLVDSSGANVLTF. Written as DNA, the CDR3 is TGTGCTAGTGGTTTGGTCGACAGCTCTGGGGCCAACGTCCTGACTTTC.

V and J are TRBV9 and TRBJ2-1, with 7 bases aligning to TRBD2. The length of the CDR3 is 16 residues. CDR1 SGDLS and CDR2 YYNGEE come from the germline V gene. The V segment lost 4 bases and the J segment 5 bases; nucleotides outside the gene matches: 12. The DNA for the CDR3 is TGTGCCAGCAGCCCCAGTCGGGCGGGGGTCAACAATGAGCAGTTCTTC. Amino acid sequence: CASSPSRAGVNNEQFF.

This clonotype was seen more than once but under ten times. The CDR3 coding sequence is TGCAGCGTTGACAAAAAGGGGGGGAACGAGCAGTACTTC. It encodes CSVDKKGGNEQYF. This chain joins TRBV29-1 and TRBJ2-7, with D possibly being TRBD2 (7 bases). The CDR3 contains 13 residues. Germline CDR1 reads SQVTM; CDR2 reads ANQGSEA. The V end lost 3 bases, the J end lost 5 bases, and 14 bases lay between the germline ends.

This chain links TRBV20-1 with TRBJ2-7; D is ambiguous. Germline assignment: CDR1 DFQATT and CDR2 SNEGSKA (reference sequence). The CDR3 is 12 residues long. V lost 1 base and J 3 bases, leaving 7 bases between the germline ends. CDR3 in amino acids: CSARVTSYEQYF. The CDR3, as DNA: TGCAGTGCTAGAGTGACCAGCTACGAGCAGTACTTC.

The chain has TRBV20-1 and TRBJ1-2; a weak D match, TRBD1 (5 bases). The CDR3 consists of 16 residues. CDR1 is DFQATT, CDR2 SNEGSKA, per germline (reference sequence). V was pared by 3 bases and J by 4 bases, with 21 bases between. The CDR3 nucleotides read TGCAGTGCTAGTGGGCGGCGTGACAGCTCACCCTATGGCTACACCTTC. As protein: CSASGRRDSSPYGYTF.

The chain couples TRBV24-1 to TRBJ2-5, with D perhaps TRBD1 (6 bases). This CDR3 is 13 amino acids long. The ends were cut back, 5 bases at V and 5 bases at J, with 11 bases in the middle. Germline CDR1 reads KGHDR; CDR2 reads SFDVKD. CDR3 bases: TGTGCCACCAGTGTTGGGGGCTGGGAGACCCAGTACTTC. Residues: CATSVGGWETQYF.

This clonotype has just one count. The V gene is TRBV12-3 or TRBV12-4, the J gene TRBJ1-2; 8 nucleotides match TRBD1. Losses at the gene ends were 1 base for V and 8 bases for J; bases not matched to a gene: 3. This CDR3 has 13 amino acids. The CDR3 region is CASSLGQGWGYTF. CDR3 nucleotides: TGTGCCAGCAGTTTAGGACAGGGGTGGGGCTACACCTTC.

V usage is TRBV25-1 and J usage is TRBJ2-1, with no clear D. CDR3 length: 14 amino acids. CDR1 and CDR2 from the germline V gene are MGHDK and SYGVNS. The ends were cut back, 3 bases at V and 3 bases at J, with 9 bases in the middle. CDR3 nucleotides: TGTGCCAGCAGTGAGTACAGAGACTACAATGAGCAGTTCTTC. Protein sequence: CASSEYRDYNEQFF.

The chain links TRBV29-1 to TRBJ2-7; D remains unclear. This CDR3 comprises 13 residues. The V end was cut by 3 bases, the J end by 0 bases, with 9 bases between. The V gene's germline CDR1 is SQVTM and CDR2 ANQGSEA. CDR3 in amino acids: CSVEQDSSYEQYF. CDR3 DNA sequence: TGCAGCGTTGAGCAGGATTCCTCCTACGAGCAGTACTTC.

The V call is TRBV14, the J call TRBJ1-1, with D possibly being TRBD1 (5 bases). Trimming stripped 6 bases from V and 5 bases from J, with 13 bases between. The CDR3 runs to 13 residues. The germline gives CDR1 SGHDN, CDR2 FVKESK. The CDR3 DNA reads as TGTGCCAGCAGGCCCCTGGGGGGGACTGAAGCTTTCTTT. Amino acids: CASRPLGGTEAFF.

The chain employs TRBV20-1 and TRBJ2-7; D remains unclear. CDR1 DFQATT and CDR2 SNEGSKA come from the germline V gene (reference sequence). CDR3 length: 14 residues. The ends were cut back, 0 bases at V and 1 base at J, with 10 bases in the middle. The CDR3 DNA reads as TGCAGTGCTAGAGACGTGGGCGGATCCTACGAGCAGTACTTC. The encoded protein is CSARDVGGSYEQYF.

CDR3 coding DNA: TGCAGCGTTCGTGGGGACCCCTACGAGCAGTACTTC. Amino acids: CSVRGDPYEQYF. The gene calls are TRBV29-1 and TRBJ2-7; D possibly matches TRBD1 or TRBD2 (5 bases each). Between the trimmed V and J ends, which lost 5 bases and 2 bases, there was a span of 10 bases. Germline V gives CDR1 SQVTM, CDR2 ANQGSEA. The CDR3 totals 12 residues.

V and J are TRBV5-4 and TRBJ2-3; D gene uncertain. V lost 1 base and J 2 bases, leaving 8 bases between the germline ends. The CDR3 consists of 14 residues. Germline-derived CDR1 and CDR2 are SGHNT and YYREEE (reference sequence). The DNA of the CDR3 is TGTGCCAGCAGCTTGATAGAGAACACAGATACGCAGTATTTT. Encoded protein: CASSLIENTDTQYF.

J is TRBJ2-3 and V is TRBV2; 7 bases agree with TRBD1. Germline V lookup: CDR1 SNHLY, CDR2 FYNNEI. This CDR3 is built from 20 residues. V shed 5 bases, J shed 1 base, and the junction held 21 bases outside the gene matches. In nucleotides, the CDR3 is TGTGCCAGCAGTTACGACAGGGAACCGGTACAACGCTATGGCACAGATACGCAGTATTTT. Translated: CASSYDREPVQRYGTDTQYF.